The 13 T cell receptor beta chains listed next were all sequenced from one sample in a study of cytomegalovirus exposure and HLA in healthy donors. It was with 60 Vbeta and 13 Jbeta primers that the PCR ran. Clones were read by immunoSEQ multiplex PCR, and TCRdb kept only the in-frame ones, dropping some. The data show approximately 150,000 clones, around 68% seen once. The sample comprised PBMCs. The receptors here all came from a man aged 45 to 65 in good health and CMV-seronegative.

The rearrangement uses TRBV6-1 and TRBJ1-3, with 8 bases that match TRBD1. Germline assignment: CDR1 MNHNS and CDR2 SASEGT. The V segment lost 6 bases and the J segment 3 bases; nucleotides outside the gene matches: 4. The CDR3 is 14 residues long. The CDR3 protein is CASSPDRVGNTIYF. The CDR3 nucleotides are TGTGCCAGCAGCCCGGACAGGGTTGGAAACACCATATATTTT.

V usage is TRBV7-2 and J usage is TRBJ2-5, with 7 positions matching TRBD1. The CDR3 loop spans 13 amino acids. The V and J ends lost 3 bases and 3 bases, in that order; junction bases with no gene match: 1. Looked up from germline, CDR1 is SGHTA and CDR2 is FQGNSA. CDR3 region: CASSFGQEETQYF. The DNA of the CDR3 is TGTGCCAGCAGCTTTGGACAGGAAGAGACCCAGTACTTC. Together with reference TRBV7-2 and TRBJ2-5, the CDR3 gives the full variable domain: GAGVSQSPSNKVTEKGKDVELRCDPISGHTALYWYRQSLGQGLEFLIYFQGNSAPDKSGLPSDRFSAERTGGSVSTLTIQRTQQEDSAVYLCASSFGQEETQYFGPGTRLLVL.

The V gene is TRBV5-1, the J gene TRBJ2-3, with D tentatively TRBD1 (6 bases). CDR1 and CDR2 (germline): SGHRS, YFSETQ. Trimming removed 3 bases at V and 1 base at J, with 15 bases between. This CDR3 has 16 residues. As DNA, the CDR3 is TGCGCCAGCAGCTGGGGGACAATATTGGGCACAGATACGCAGTATTTT. It translates to CASSWGTILGTDTQYF.

The chain carries TRBV7-2 and TRBJ2-7, with D tentatively TRBD1 (5 bases). V was pared by 8 bases and J by 2 bases, with 16 bases between. Germline assignment: CDR1 SGHTA and CDR2 FQGNSA. The CDR3 is 14 residues long. The CDR3 nucleotides read TGTGCCAGCTCAAGGGGCAGGGAAACCTACGAGCAGTACTTC. Translating it yields CASSRGRETYEQYF.

In this sample, this clone turned up a few times. CDR3 in DNA: TGCGCCAGCAGCAAGAAGCGCGGGGGGCAGCCAGATACGCAGTATTTT. As protein: CASSKKRGGQPDTQYF. V usage is TRBV5-1 and J usage is TRBJ2-3; 8 positions agree with TRBD2. CDR3 length equals 16 residues. V gave up 4 bases and J gave up 4 bases; unmatched junction bases: 11. Germline loops: CDR1 SGHRS, CDR2 YFSETQ. Combining the CDR3 with reference TRBV5-1 and TRBJ2-3 gives the whole variable domain KAGVTQTPRYLIKTRGQQVTLSCSPISGHRSVSWYQQTPGQGLQFLFEYFSETQRNKGNFPGRFSGRQFSNSRSEMNVSTLELGDSALYLCASSKKRGGQPDTQYFGPGTRLTVL.

Worth noting for this clone: The same CDR3 is also encoded by other DNA sequences in this sample. The rearrangement uses TRBV5-1 and TRBJ2-6; D is perhaps TRBD1 (5 bases). The V gene lost 8 bases and the J gene lost 4 bases, with 19 bases spanning the gap. There are 16 residues in the CDR3. Germline loops: CDR1 SGHRS, CDR2 YFSETQ. CDR3 nucleotide sequence: TGCGCCAGTAGCCCCGAGCCAGGGTACGGGGCCAACGTCCTGACTTTC. Protein sequence: CASSPEPGYGANVLTF.

The chain links TRBV19 to TRBJ2-1; 11 bases agree with TRBD1. Germline V gene lookup returns CDR1 LNHDA and CDR2 SQIVND (reference sequence). The CDR3 runs 15 residues. Losses at the gene ends were 7 bases for V and 7 bases for J; bases not matched to a gene: 9. As DNA, the CDR3 is TGTGCCAGTACTCCGGACAGGGGGCGCTGGAATGAGCAGTTCTTC. As protein: CASTPDRGRWNEQFF. The full variable domain, rest sourced from reference TRBV19 and TRBJ2-1, is DGGITQSPKYLFRKEGQNVTLSCEQNLNHDAMYWYRQDPGQGLRLIYYSQIVNDFQKGDIAEGYSVSREKKESFPLTVTSAQKNPTAFYLCASTPDRGRWNEQFFGPGTRLTVL.

The chain is built from TRBV5-1 and TRBJ1-2; possible D gene TRBD1, 6 bases. The length of the CDR3 is 17 residues. Trimming took 3 bases from V and 1 from J, leaving 19 bases between them. From germline, CDR1 is SGHRS and CDR2 YFSETQ. The CDR3 nucleotides read TGCGCCAGCAGCTCCCGCGCGGGGGCCAACCTTAACTATGGCTACACCTTC. Translated, it gives CASSSRAGANLNYGYTF.

The CDR3 DNA is TGTGCCAGCAGTGGACACCAAGAAGCTTTCTTT. This sequence encodes CASSGHQEAFF. The chain combines TRBV14 with TRBJ1-1; possible D gene TRBD1, 5 bases. CDR1 and CDR2 (germline): SGHDN, FVKESK. V lost 6 bases to trimming and J lost 8 bases, with 10 bases between them. The CDR3 has 11 residues. The full variable domain, in which reference TRBV14 and TRBJ1-1 provide the parts outside the CDR3, is EAGVTQFPSHSVIEKGQTVTLRCDPISGHDNLYWYRRVMGKEIKFLLHFVKESKQDESGMPNNRFLAERTGGTYSTLKVQPAELEDSGVYFCASSGHQEAFFGQGTRLTVV.

The genes are TRBV4-3 and TRBJ2-5; 7 nucleotides agree with TRBD1. CDR1 LGHNA and CDR2 YSLEER come from the germline V gene. The ends lost 5 bases at V and 5 bases at J; junction bases unmatched: 5. There are 13 residues in the CDR3. The CDR3: CASSRDRAETQYF. CDR3 nucleotides: TGCGCCAGCAGCAGGGACAGAGCCGAGACCCAGTACTTC.

This chain connects TRBV6-1 to TRBJ2-5; D gene ambiguous. V dropped 7 bases and J dropped 1 base, with 10 bases sitting between them. The CDR3 is 13 residues long. The V gene's germline CDR1 is MNHNS and CDR2 SASEGT. The CDR3 is CASTRDFQETQYF. CDR3 in DNA: TGTGCCAGCACACGAGATTTCCAAGAGACCCAGTACTTC.

On this clone itself: Other DNA sequences in this sample translate to the same CDR3. The chain has TRBV9 and TRBJ2-2; D gene ambiguous. Germline CDR1 reads SGDLS; CDR2 reads YYNGEE. This CDR3 is 14 amino acids long. Between the trimmed V and J ends, which lost 0 bases and 1 base, there was a span of 4 bases. The CDR3 DNA reads TGTGCCAGCAGCGTAGCCAGGAACACCGGGGAGCTGTTTTTT. It codes for CASSVARNTGELFF.

The V gene is TRBV25-1, the J gene TRBJ1-3; 7 bases line up with TRBD1. The germline V gene has CDR1 MGHDK and CDR2 SYGVNS. The CDR3 length is 17 residues. J was trimmed by 4 bases and V by 2 bases; bases with no gene match: 11. This CDR3 is CASSEPGTATTGNTIYF. As DNA, the CDR3 is TGTGCCAGCAGTGAACCGGGGACAGCTACGACCGGAAACACCATATATTTT.